The 20 T cell receptor beta chains in this list originate from one sample, sequenced in a study of blood T cell repertoires in COVID-19. Some clones are missing from TCRdb's copy, which holds only in-frame ones; the method was immunoSEQ multiplex PCR. The sample comprises 110,000 to 150,000 clones, roughly 80% of which are singletons, and around 8% rests with the top ten. The sample consisted of peripheral blood. These TCRs come from a human donor in a cohort sampled during active COVID-19.

The rearrangement joins TRBV3-1 (or the pseudogene TRBV3-2) to TRBJ2-5; 7 nucleotides align to TRBD2. J gave up 5 bases and V 4 bases, and 10 bases lay outside the gene matches. This CDR3 comprises 15 residues. Germline assignment: CDR1 LGHDT and CDR2 YNNKEL (reference sequence). CDR3 in DNA: TGTGCCAGCAGCCTCCTAGCGGTTGATGTTGAGACCCAGTACTTC. Protein product: CASSLLAVDVETQYF.

DNA for the CDR3: TGTGCCAGCAGCTTAGCCAGGGGCCATGAGCAGTTCTTC. This gives the protein CASSLARGHEQFF. The chain carries TRBV7-2 and TRBJ2-1; D is perhaps TRBD1 (6 bases). Per the germline V gene, CDR1 is SGHTA and CDR2 is FQGNSA. The CDR3 is made up of 13 amino acids. Trimming took 0 bases from V and 8 from J, leaving 8 bases between them.

Points on this clone: Other nucleotide sequences in the sample specify the same CDR3. The chain is built from TRBV5-4 and TRBJ1-4, with 9 bases aligning to TRBD1. The CDR3 is 15 residues long. J lost 4 bases, V lost 0 bases, and 1 base had no gene match. CDR1 SGHNT and CDR2 YYREEE come from the germline V gene (reference sequence). CDR3 DNA: TGTGCCAGCAGCTTGGGGGGACAGGGTAATGAAAAACTGTTTTTT. Residues: CASSLGGQGNEKLFF.

The V and J genes are TRBV27 and TRBJ1-1; 11 nucleotides agree with TRBD1. The CDR3 has 12 amino acids. Germline V gene lookup returns CDR1 MNHEY and CDR2 SMNVEV (reference sequence). V trimming: 5 bases; J trimming: 12 bases; junction bases outside the gene matches: 5. Written as DNA, the CDR3 is TGTGCCAGCAGTAGGACAGGGGGCGGATCTTTCTTT. Its translation: CASSRTGGGSFF.

The CDR3 DNA follows: TGTGCCATCAGTGAGGGGGAGGCGGAGCAGTACTTC. Protein sequence: CAISEGEAEQYF. The chain combines TRBV10-3 with TRBJ2-7, with D tentatively TRBD2 (6 bases). Germline CDR1 ENHRY, CDR2 SYGVKD. The CDR3 has 12 amino acids. V gave up 2 bases and J gave up 7 bases, with 9 bases separating them.

This clone was seen once. The chain employs TRBV4-1 and TRBJ2-1; D may be TRBD2 (6 bases). Trimming pared 4 bases from V and 2 bases from J, leaving 15 bases between. Per the germline V gene, CDR1 is MGHRA and CDR2 is YSYEKL. The CDR3 is made up of 16 amino acids. The CDR3 loop reads CASSLTSGDPYNEQFF. Written as DNA, the CDR3 is TGCGCCAGCAGCCTGACCTCGGGGGATCCCTACAATGAGCAGTTCTTC.

V gene TRBV5-1 combines with J gene TRBJ2-1, with no clear D. The V end lost 1 base, the J end lost 0 bases, and 11 bases lay between the germline ends. This CDR3 spans 16 amino acids. Germline V gene data show CDR1 as SGHRS and CDR2 as YFSETQ. The CDR3 loop reads CASSLTALRSYNEQFF. CDR3 in DNA: TGCGCCAGCAGCTTGACAGCCCTACGCTCCTACAATGAGCAGTTCTTC.

This chain uses TRBV3-1 (or the pseudogene TRBV3-2) with TRBJ1-1; possible D gene TRBD1, 5 bases. The germline V gene has CDR1 LGHDT and CDR2 YNNKEL (reference sequence). Trimming left V 1 base short and J 11 bases short, with 11 bases between. This CDR3 contains 12 residues. CDR3 bases: TGTGCCAGCAGCCAAGGACGGGGGAGGGCTTTCTTT. It specifies CASSQGRGRAFF.

V gene TRBV6-5 combines with J gene TRBJ2-1; D is unclear. This CDR3 has 14 amino acids. Germline values: CDR1 MNHEY, CDR2 SVGAGI. With 5 bases removed from V and 4 bases from J, the gap between germline ends came to 12 bases. CDR3 in amino acids: CASSRDWIYNEQFF. The CDR3 coding sequence is TGTGCCAGCAGTAGAGACTGGATATACAATGAGCAGTTCTTC.

This clone appeared a few times. V usage is TRBV7-9 and J usage is TRBJ1-6; 7 bases align to TRBD1. V gave up 1 base and J gave up 6 bases; unmatched junction bases: 6. This CDR3 has 16 residues. The germline V gene encodes CDR1 SEHNR and CDR2 FQNEAQ (reference sequence). The CDR3 DNA follows: TGTGCCAGCAGCTTAGTCGGGCAGGGGGTTAATTCACCCCTCCACTTT. It specifies CASSLVGQGVNSPLHF.

V and J are TRBV6-6 and TRBJ2-5, with 11 positions matching TRBD2. This CDR3 has 16 amino acids. The J segment lost 2 bases and the V segment lost 6 bases, leaving 8 bases of the junction unmatched. The germline CDR1 and CDR2 sequences are MNHNY and SVGAGI (reference sequence). This CDR3 is CASRTSSGGPQETQYF. In nucleotides, the CDR3 is TGTGCCAGCAGGACATCTAGCGGGGGGCCGCAAGAGACCCAGTACTTC.

In this sample, this clone turned up a few times. The V and J genes are TRBV5-4 and TRBJ1-6, with D possibly matching TRBD1 (6 bases). With 1 base removed from V and 4 bases from J, the gap between germline ends came to 21 bases. Germline V gene lookup returns CDR1 SGHNT and CDR2 YYREEE (reference sequence). The CDR3 has 19 residues. Written as DNA, the CDR3 is TGTGCCAGCAGCTTGTTTCCCAGGACAGTTAATTCTTATAATTCACCCCTCCACTTT. Translating it yields CASSLFPRTVNSYNSPLHF. The variable domain in full, with the rest retrieved from reference TRBV5-4 and TRBJ1-6, is ETGVTQSPTHLIKTRGQQVTLRCSSQSGHNTVSWYQQALGQGPQFIFQYYREEENGRGNFPPRFSGLQFPNYSSELNVNALELDDSALYLCASSLFPRTVNSYNSPLHFGNGTRLTVT.

The chain carries TRBV19 and TRBJ2-3; D is undetermined. The V and J ends lost 5 bases and 4 bases respectively, with 10 bases between them. CDR1 and CDR2 (germline): LNHDA, SQIVND (reference sequence). The CDR3 has 13 amino acids. The CDR3 loop reads CASSFRRADTQYF. DNA for the CDR3: TGTGCCAGTAGTTTTCGCCGGGCAGATACGCAGTATTTT.

The chain recombines TRBV20-1 with TRBJ1-4, with D perhaps TRBD1 (5 bases). This CDR3 region has 12 residues. Germline CDR1 is DFQATT and CDR2 is SNEGSKA (reference sequence). V was trimmed by 3 bases and J by 4 bases, leaving 6 bases between them. CDR3 residues: CSASDSNEKLFF. CDR3 DNA sequence: TGCAGTGCTAGTGACAGTAATGAAAAACTGTTTTTT.

V gene TRBV19 combines with J gene TRBJ2-3, with a weak D call TRBD2 (7 bases). The CDR3 is 17 residues long. Germline V gene data show CDR1 as LNHDA and CDR2 as SQIVND (reference sequence). Trimming took off 3 bases at V and 0 bases at J, with 16 bases between the two ends. The CDR3 loop reads CASSIGGGPPSTDTQYF. The DNA of the CDR3 is TGTGCCAGTAGTATCGGCGGGGGCCCCCCTAGCACAGATACGCAGTATTTT.

This chain uses TRBV3-1 (or the pseudogene TRBV3-2) with TRBJ2-3; D unclear. The CDR3 runs 12 residues. The germline gives CDR1 LGHDT, CDR2 YNNKEL (reference sequence). The V end was cut by 4 bases, the J end by 6 bases, with 8 bases between. The CDR3 reads CASSPSRDTQYF. DNA for the CDR3: TGTGCCAGCAGCCCGTCTCGGGATACGCAGTATTTT.

V and J are TRBV6-5 and TRBJ1-2; D is undetermined. CDR3 length equals 14 residues. CDR1 is MNHEY, CDR2 SVGAGI, per germline. V lost 5 bases, J lost 6 bases, and 16 bases lay in between. CDR3 nucleotides: TGTGCCAGCAGTCCCGGGAGGATAGCAGATGGCTACACCTTC. This encodes CASSPGRIADGYTF.

The chain has TRBV10-3 and TRBJ1-2, with TRBD1 matching 10 bases. V lost 2 bases and J lost 5; bases outside the gene matches: 5. Germline CDR1 reads ENHRY; CDR2 reads SYGVKD. The CDR3 is made up of 15 amino acids. The CDR3 nucleotides are TGTGCCATCAGTGAGGGGACAGGGGATCGATATGGCTACACCTTC. Its translation is CAISEGTGDRYGYTF.

V gene TRBV3-1 (or the pseudogene TRBV3-2) combines with J gene TRBJ1-2; 7 nucleotides agree with TRBD1. Germline-derived CDR1 and CDR2 are LGHDT and YNNKEL (reference sequence). The ends lost 5 bases at V and 3 bases at J; junction bases unmatched: 12. There are 16 residues in the CDR3. CDR3: CASSYLDRFTHYGYTF. The CDR3 nucleotides read TGTGCCAGCAGCTACTTGGACAGGTTCACCCACTATGGCTACACCTTC.

The chain combines TRBV9 with TRBJ2-7; 7 bases fit TRBD2. This CDR3 contains 14 residues. The V gene's germline CDR1 is SGDLS and CDR2 YYNGEE. The J segment lost 0 bases and the V segment lost 4 bases, leaving 4 bases of the junction unmatched. CDR3 in DNA: TGTGCCAGCAGCACCCGGGACTACTCCTACGAGCAGTACTTC. Protein product: CASSTRDYSYEQYF.